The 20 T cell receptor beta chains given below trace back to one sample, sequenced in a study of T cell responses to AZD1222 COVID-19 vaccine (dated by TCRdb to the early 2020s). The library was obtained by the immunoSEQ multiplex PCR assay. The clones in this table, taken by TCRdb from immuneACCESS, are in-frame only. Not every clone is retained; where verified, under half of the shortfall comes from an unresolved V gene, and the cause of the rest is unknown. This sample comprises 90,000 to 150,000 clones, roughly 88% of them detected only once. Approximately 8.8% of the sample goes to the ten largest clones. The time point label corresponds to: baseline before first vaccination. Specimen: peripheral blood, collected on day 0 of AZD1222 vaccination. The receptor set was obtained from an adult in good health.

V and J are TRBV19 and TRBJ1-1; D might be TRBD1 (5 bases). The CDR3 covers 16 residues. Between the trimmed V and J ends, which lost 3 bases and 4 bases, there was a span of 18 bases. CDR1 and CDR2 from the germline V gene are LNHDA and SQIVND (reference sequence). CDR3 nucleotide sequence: TGTGCCAGTAGTATTGTGCGGGGCCCCCGGAGCACTGAAGCTTTCTTT. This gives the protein CASSIVRGPRSTEAFF.

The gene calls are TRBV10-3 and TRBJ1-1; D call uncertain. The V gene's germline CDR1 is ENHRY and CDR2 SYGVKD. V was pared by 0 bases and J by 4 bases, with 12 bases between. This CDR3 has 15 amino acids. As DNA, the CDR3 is TGTGCCATCAGTGAGTCTTCCGGTCGGGGCACTGAAGCTTTCTTT. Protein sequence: CAISESSGRGTEAFF.

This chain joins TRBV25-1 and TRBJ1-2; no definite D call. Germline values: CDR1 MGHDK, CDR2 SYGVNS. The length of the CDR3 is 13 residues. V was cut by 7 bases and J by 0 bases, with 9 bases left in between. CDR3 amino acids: CASNPGTNYGYTF. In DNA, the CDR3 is TGTGCCAGCAACCCCGGGACTAACTATGGCTACACCTTC.

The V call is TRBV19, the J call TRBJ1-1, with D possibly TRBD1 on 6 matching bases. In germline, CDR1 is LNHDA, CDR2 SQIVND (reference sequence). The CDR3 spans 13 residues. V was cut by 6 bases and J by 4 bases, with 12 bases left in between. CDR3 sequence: CASRTQGITEAFF. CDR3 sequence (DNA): TGTGCCAGTAGAACACAGGGTATCACTGAAGCTTTCTTT.

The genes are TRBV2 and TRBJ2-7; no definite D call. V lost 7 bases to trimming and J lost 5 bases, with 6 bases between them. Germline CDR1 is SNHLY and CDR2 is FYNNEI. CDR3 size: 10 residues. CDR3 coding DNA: TGTGCCAGCATTGGGCACGAGCAGTACTTC. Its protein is CASIGHEQYF.

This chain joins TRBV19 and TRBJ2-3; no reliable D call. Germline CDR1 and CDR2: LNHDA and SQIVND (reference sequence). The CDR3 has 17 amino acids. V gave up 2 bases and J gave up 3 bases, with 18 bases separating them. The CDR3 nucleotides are TGTGCCAGTAGTATATCCCAGCGCGTTGCTGGTACAGATACGCAGTATTTT. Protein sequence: CASSISQRVAGTDTQYF.

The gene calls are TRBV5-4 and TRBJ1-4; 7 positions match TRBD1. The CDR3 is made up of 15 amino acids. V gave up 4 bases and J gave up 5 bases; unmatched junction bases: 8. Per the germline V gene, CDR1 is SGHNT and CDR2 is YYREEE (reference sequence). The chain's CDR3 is CASSRPGQLNEKLFF. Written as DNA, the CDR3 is TGTGCCAGCAGCAGGCCGGGACAGCTAAATGAAAAACTGTTTTTT.

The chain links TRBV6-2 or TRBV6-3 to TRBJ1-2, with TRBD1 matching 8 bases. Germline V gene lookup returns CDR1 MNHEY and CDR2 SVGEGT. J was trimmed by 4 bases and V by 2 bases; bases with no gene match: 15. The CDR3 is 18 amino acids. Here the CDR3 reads CASSYRDRQRPPPYGYTF. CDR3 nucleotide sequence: TGTGCCAGCAGTTACCGGGACAGGCAACGTCCCCCTCCCTATGGCTACACCTTC.

CDR3: CASSGGPFRPMNTEAFF. The CDR3 coding sequence is TGTGCCAGCAGCGGGGGCCCTTTTAGACCAATGAACACTGAAGCTTTCTTT. This chain joins TRBV9 and TRBJ1-1; the D gene is possibly TRBD1 (5 bases). Trimming removed 3 bases at V and 0 bases at J, with 18 bases between. Germline lookup yields CDR1 SGDLS and CDR2 YYNGEE. This CDR3 is 17 amino acids long.

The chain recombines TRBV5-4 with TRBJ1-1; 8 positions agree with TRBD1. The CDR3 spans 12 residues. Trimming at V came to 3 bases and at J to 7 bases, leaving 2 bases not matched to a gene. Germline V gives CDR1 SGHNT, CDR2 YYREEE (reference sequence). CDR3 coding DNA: TGTGCCAGCAGCTGGGGGACAGGTGAAGCTTTCTTT. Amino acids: CASSWGTGEAFF.

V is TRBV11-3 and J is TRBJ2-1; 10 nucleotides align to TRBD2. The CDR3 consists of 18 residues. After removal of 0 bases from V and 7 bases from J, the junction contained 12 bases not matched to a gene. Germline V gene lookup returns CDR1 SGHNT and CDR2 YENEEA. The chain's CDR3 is CASSLDSQAERGGNEQFF. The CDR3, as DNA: TGTGCCAGCAGCTTAGACTCACAGGCTGAGCGGGGGGGGAATGAGCAGTTCTTC.

This CDR3 is CASSLVGLAGYNEQFF. CDR3 DNA sequence: TGTGCCAGCAGTTTGGTCGGACTAGCGGGCTACAATGAGCAGTTCTTC. V gene TRBV28 combines with J gene TRBJ2-1, with 11 bases identical to TRBD2. V lost 3 bases and J lost 3; bases outside the gene matches: 4. The CDR3 extends over 16 amino acids. The V gene's germline CDR1 is MDHEN and CDR2 SYDVKM.

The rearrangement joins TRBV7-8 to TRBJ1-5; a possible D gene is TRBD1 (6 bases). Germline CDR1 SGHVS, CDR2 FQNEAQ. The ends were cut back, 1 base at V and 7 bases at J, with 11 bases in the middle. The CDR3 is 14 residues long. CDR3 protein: CASSLDQGNQPQHF. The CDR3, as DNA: TGTGCCAGCAGCTTAGACCAGGGGAACCAGCCCCAGCATTTT.

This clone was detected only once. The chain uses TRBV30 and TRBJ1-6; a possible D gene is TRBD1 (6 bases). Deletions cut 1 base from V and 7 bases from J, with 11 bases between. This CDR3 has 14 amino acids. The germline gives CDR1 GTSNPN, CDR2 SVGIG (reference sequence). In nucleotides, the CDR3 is TGTGCCTGGAGTGAAGGGGGGAAGAATTCACCCCTCCACTTT. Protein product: CAWSEGGKNSPLHF.

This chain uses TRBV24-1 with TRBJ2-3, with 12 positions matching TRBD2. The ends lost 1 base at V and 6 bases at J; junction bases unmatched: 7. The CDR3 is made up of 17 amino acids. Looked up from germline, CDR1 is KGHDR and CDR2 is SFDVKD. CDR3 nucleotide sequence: TGTGCCACCAGTGATTTCCCTAGCGGGAGGGCCGGCGATACGCAGTATTTT. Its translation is CATSDFPSGRAGDTQYF.

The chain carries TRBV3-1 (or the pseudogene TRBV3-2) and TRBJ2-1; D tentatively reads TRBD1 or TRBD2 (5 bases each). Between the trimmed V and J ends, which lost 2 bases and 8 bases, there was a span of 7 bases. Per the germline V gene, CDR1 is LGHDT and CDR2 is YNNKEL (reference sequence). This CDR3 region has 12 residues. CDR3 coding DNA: TGTGCCAGCAGCCAAAGGGACGATGAGCAGTTCTTC. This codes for CASSQRDDEQFF.

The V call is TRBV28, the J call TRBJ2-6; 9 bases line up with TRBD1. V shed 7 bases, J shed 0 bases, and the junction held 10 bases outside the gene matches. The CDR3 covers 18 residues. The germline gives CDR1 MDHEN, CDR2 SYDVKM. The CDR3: CASIYNRGRSSGANVLTF. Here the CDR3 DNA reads TGTGCCAGCATTTATAACAGGGGGCGATCCTCTGGGGCCAACGTCCTGACTTTC.

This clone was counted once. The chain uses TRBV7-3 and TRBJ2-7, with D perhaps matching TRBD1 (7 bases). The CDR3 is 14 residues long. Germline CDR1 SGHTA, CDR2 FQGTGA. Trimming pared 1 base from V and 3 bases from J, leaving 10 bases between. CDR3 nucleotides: TGTGCCAGCAGCTTAAGCAGGGGGGACTACGAGCAGTACTTC. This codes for CASSLSRGDYEQYF.

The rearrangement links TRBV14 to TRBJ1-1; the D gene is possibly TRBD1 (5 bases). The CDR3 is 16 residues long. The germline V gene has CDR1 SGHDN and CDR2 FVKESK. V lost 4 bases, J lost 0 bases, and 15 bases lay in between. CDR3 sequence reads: CASSRWGEVMNTEAFF. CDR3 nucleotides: TGTGCCAGCAGCCGGTGGGGGGAGGTAATGAACACTGAAGCTTTCTTT.

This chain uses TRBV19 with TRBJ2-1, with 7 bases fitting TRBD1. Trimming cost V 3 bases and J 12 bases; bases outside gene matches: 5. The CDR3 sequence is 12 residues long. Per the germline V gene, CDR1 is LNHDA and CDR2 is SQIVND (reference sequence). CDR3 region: CASSMTGTRQFF. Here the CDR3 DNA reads TGTGCCAGTAGTATGACAGGGACACGGCAGTTCTTC.